Given below is one T cell receptor (beta chain) in context. Antigen specificity is unknown. The sample originates from a study of early T cells in non-severe SARS-CoV-2 infection. Study in general: Sequenced bulk RNA came from whole blood that was unsorted, and chains were unpaired.

V was clipped by 5 bases and J by 7 bases; unmatched bases: 7. CDR1 SGHVS and CDR2 FNYEAQ come from the germline V gene. There are 14 residues in the CDR3. General study findings and limits: VDJdb matches were skewed toward anti-spike CD8 T cell responses.

Individual cDNA molecules received unique molecular identifiers during library preparation. One entry per CDR3 protein, called by TCRdb with MiXCR from the 5' RACE reads. The sample records approximately 65,000 distinct CDR3 sequences, 9.5% to 15% being singletons. The sample comprised whole blood. This sequence originates from an adult who was a healthcare worker with PCR-confirmed SARS-CoV-2 infection or an uninfected control (not recorded which). The gene calls are TRBV7-6 and TRBJ2-4; 8 bases fit TRBD1. The CDR3 nucleotides are TGTGCCAGCAGCCCCATGACAGGGGTCAACATTCAGTACTTC. Its translation: CASSPMTGVNIQYF.